A single sample gave rise to the 5 T cell receptor beta chains below, sequenced in a study of cytomegalovirus exposure and HLA in healthy donors. The PCR had 60 Vbeta and 13 Jbeta primers. Here immunoSEQ multiplex PCR was the method, and the copy in TCRdb shows in-frame clones only, minus some. There are fewer than 250,000 clones in the sample; almost 80% occur only once, and around 1.6% lies in the top ten. The sequenced sample was PBMCs. These receptors were obtained from a woman aged 18-29 years in good health and CMV-seronegative.

In the case of this clone: A junction boundary mismatches the germline segment, possibly from a read error. The chain uses TRBV2 and TRBJ1-1, with D perhaps matching TRBD1 (5 bases). Germline assignment: CDR1 SNHLY and CDR2 FYNNEI. CDR3 size: 13 residues. This CDR3 reads CASSANGGASQVF. In nucleotides, the CDR3 is TGTGCCAGCAGTGCGAACGGCGGGGCGTCTCAAGTCTTT. Full variable domain (outside the CDR3, taken from reference TRBV2 and TRBJ1-1): EPEVTQTPSHQVTQMGQEVILRCVPISNHLYFYWYRQILGQKVEFLVSFYNNEISEKSEIFDDQFSVERPDGSNFTLKIRSTKLEDSAMYFCASSANGGASQVFGQGTRLTVV.

V and J are TRBV11-2 and TRBJ1-2, with 7 nucleotides matching TRBD1. The CDR3 has 16 amino acids. Per germline, CDR1 SGHAT and CDR2 FQNNGV. With 0 bases clipped from V and 0 bases from J, the junction kept 4 bases outside the gene matches. The CDR3 sequence is CASSLDQQGSNYGYTF. CDR3 nucleotide sequence: TGTGCCAGCAGCTTAGATCAACAGGGGTCTAACTATGGCTACACCTTC.

The rearrangement uses TRBV11-2 and TRBJ2-7; unclear D gene. The CDR3 contains 12 residues. V was pared by 5 bases and J by 0 bases, with 5 bases between. Germline assignment: CDR1 SGHAT and CDR2 FQNNGV. The CDR3 DNA sequence: TGTGCCAGCAGCCCCCACTCCTACGAGCAGTACTTC. Its protein product is CASSPHSYEQYF.

The J gene is TRBJ1-1, the V gene TRBV28; the match to TRBD1 covers 7 bases. Germline trimming cut 2 bases from V and 1 base from J; bases unmatched to any gene: 4. Germline-derived CDR1 and CDR2 are MDHEN and SYDVKM. The CDR3 totals 15 residues. The CDR3 loop is CASSLTGTENTEAFF. The CDR3 bases are TGTGCCAGCAGTTTAACCGGGACAGAGAACACTGAAGCTTTCTTT.

This chain joins TRBV7-6 and TRBJ1-2, with TRBD1 identical over 10 bases. The CDR3 is 13 amino acids. Trimming took 3 bases from V and 6 from J; bases not matched to a gene: 1. CDR1 and CDR2 from the germline V gene are SGHVS and FNYEAQ. This chain's CDR3 is CASSLGTGDGYTF. The CDR3, as DNA: TGTGCCAGCAGCTTGGGGACAGGGGATGGCTACACCTTC.